The rows below give T cell receptor beta chains drawn from one sample of a study of shared clonotypes between healthy human individuals. Profiling relied on immunoSEQ multiplex PCR, and the TCRdb table lists in-frame clones only, not all of them. The table lists 2,500,000 or so clones, around 90% of them singletons. Sequenced: naive CD4+ T cells from PBMCs. The receptors were gathered from a man between 18 and 35 years old in good health. Some clones in this sample may be carry-over from other donors' samples. Both conserved end residues are part of each CDR3. D genes are given only for firm matches. Expanded clones are given a class, and other clones once, few, many or no size at all.

TGTGCCAGCAGCCTCAGGTCTGGGGAGCAGTTCTTC	CASSLRSGEQFF	once	TRBJ2-1	.	TRBV11-2
TGCAGCGTGGGGACGAAGCGGGAGGACTACTTCTACAATGAGCAGTTCTTC	CSVGTKREDYFYNEQFF	once	TRBJ2-1	TRBD2	TRBV29-1
TGTGCCAGCAGCTTAGGGGCGACAGCGAACACCGGGGAGCTGTTTTTT	CASSLGATANTGELFF	once	TRBJ2-2	.	TRBV7-2
TGTGCCAGCAGCCGTGGGGCGGAAATAGAAGGCAATCAGCCCCAGCATTTT	CASSRGAEIEGNQPQHF	.	TRBJ1-5	.	TRBV4-2
TGTGCCAGTAACCTACCGGTACCCCATTCTGGAAACACCATATATTTT	CASNLPVPHSGNTIYF	.	TRBJ1-3	.	TRBV19
TGTGCCAGCAGGGAACATCGGGGGAACACTGAAGCTTTCTTT	CASREHRGNTEAFF	few	TRBJ1-1	.	TRBV27
TGTGCCAGCAGCTTAGGGGACAGGCTGGGTGGGAACACTGAAGCTTTCTTT	CASSLGDRLGGNTEAFF	.	TRBJ1-1	TRBD1	TRBV7-8
TGTGCCAGCAGCTCGACAGGGGCAGATACGCAGTATTTT	CASSSTGADTQYF	.	TRBJ2-3	TRBD1	TRBV7-9
TGTGCCAGTAGGCGGGAGGTAGCGGGAGTCGAGACCCAGTACTTC	CASRREVAGVETQYF	.	TRBJ2-5	TRBD2	TRBV19
TGTGCCAGCAGTCCGACAGGGTACTACGAGCAGTACTTC	CASSPTGYYEQYF	.	TRBJ2-7	TRBD1	TRBV6-1
TGCGCCAGCAGCCAAGGACAGCCTGGGGCCAACGTCCTGACTTTC	CASSQGQPGANVLTF	.	TRBJ2-6	.	TRBV4-3
TGTGCCAGCAGCTTACAATGGGGGATGGGATACGAGCAGTACTTC	CASSLQWGMGYEQYF	.	TRBJ2-7	.	TRBV7-2
TGTGCCAGCAGCTGGGGACTAGCGGGGCAATACGAGCAGTACTTC	CASSWGLAGQYEQYF	.	TRBJ2-7	TRBD2	TRBV5-5
TGTGCCAGCAGTTATAGGACCTACAATGAGCAGTTCTTC	CASSYRTYNEQFF	.	TRBJ2-1	.	TRBV7-9
TGTGCTAGTGGTTTGAGACTAGCAGCCAATGAGCAGTTCTTC	CASGLRLAANEQFF	.	TRBJ2-1	TRBD2	TRBV12-5
TGCGCCAGCAGCGAAAGCGGGACACCATCCTACAATGAGCAGTTCTTC	CASSESGTPSYNEQFF	.	TRBJ2-1	.	TRBV5-1
TGTGCCAGCAGTGGACAGCTCGGAAATGAAAAACTGTTTTTT	CASSGQLGNEKLFF	.	TRBJ1-4	.	TRBV6-6
TGTGCCAGCAGCCCTGACAGAAACTATGGCTACACCTTC	CASSPDRNYGYTF	.	TRBJ1-2	.	TRBV7-2
TGTGCCAGCAGGGGGCGGGGCCGTAGCAATCAGCCCCAGCATTTT	CASRGRGRSNQPQHF	.	TRBJ1-5	.	TRBV27
TGTGCCTGGGAGGAGGACAGGGGGAGCGCCTACGAGCAGTACTTC	CAWEEDRGSAYEQYF	.	TRBJ2-7	TRBD1	TRBV30
TGTGCCAGCAAAGGATCGAGCCGTAACTATGGCTACACCTTC	CASKGSSRNYGYTF	few	TRBJ1-2	.	TRBV2
TGTGCCAGCAGTTCGGGCTACCTCTACGAGCAGTACTTC	CASSSGYLYEQYF	.	TRBJ2-7	.	TRBV28
TGTGCAAGTCGCTCGGGACAGGGTGTGTGTGGGAGCTCCTACGAGCAGTACTTC	CASRSGQGVCGSSYEQYF	.	TRBJ2-7	.	TRBV12-2
TGTGCCAGTAAGAGGCCGGGGATCAACGAGCAGTACTTC	CASKRPGINEQYF	.	TRBJ2-7	.	TRBV6-5
TGTGCCAGCAGTTCCTTACTAGCGGGAGTCCGCACTGAGCAGTTCTTC	CASSSLLAGVRTEQFF	.	TRBJ2-1	TRBD2	TRBV27
TGTGCCACCATGACAGGGACCCGATCGTCGGAGCAGTACTTC	CATMTGTRSSEQYF	.	TRBJ2-7	TRBD1	TRBV5-6
TGTGCCATCAGTGCCCTCGGACCCGAGCAGTACTTC	CAISALGPEQYF	.	TRBJ2-7	.	TRBV10-3
TGTGCCAGCAGCCCCGTGACTAGCGGCAGCACAGATACGCAGTATTTT	CASSPVTSGSTDTQYF	.	TRBJ2-3	TRBD2	TRBV7-3
TGTGCCAGCAGTAGACAGGAGAATGGCTATGGCTACACCTTC	CASSRQENGYGYTF	once	TRBJ1-2	.	TRBV7-6
TGTGCCAGCAGCTTAGAGCGGCTGCGGGAGACCCAGTACTTC	CASSLERLRETQYF	.	TRBJ2-5	.	TRBV7-8
TGCGCCAGCAGCTTGGAAGAAGGGTTTAACAATGAGCAGTTCTTC	CASSLEEGFNNEQFF	few	TRBJ2-1	.	TRBV5-1
TGCGCCAGCAGCTTGGGGGTGGGACCGGAGACCCAGTACTTC	CASSLGVGPETQYF	.	TRBJ2-5	.	TRBV5-1
TGTGCCAGCAGCCAAGATATGGGACTCAGGGTAGATACGCAGTATTTT	CASSQDMGLRVDTQYF	.	TRBJ2-3	.	TRBV14
TGTGCCACAGGGGACGGTAGCTCCTACGAGCAGTACTTC	CATGDGSSYEQYF	.	TRBJ2-7	.	TRBV6-6
TGTGCCAGCAGTTACTCGGGACAGGGGGGAGAGACCCAGTACTTC	CASSYSGQGGETQYF	.	TRBJ2-5	TRBD1	TRBV6-6
TGTGCCAGCAGTTCCGCCCCTAAGATGCGGGGTATAGATACGCAGTATTTT	CASSSAPKMRGIDTQYF	.	TRBJ2-3	.	TRBV28
TGTGCCAGCAGCTTAGAACAGGGGAGAGGCTACACCTTC	CASSLEQGRGYTF	.	TRBJ1-2	TRBD1	TRBV7-9
TGTGCCAGCAGCTTAGTACCCGATACGCAGTATTTT	CASSLVPDTQYF	once	TRBJ2-3	.	TRBV7-9
TGTGCCAGCAGTTTATCTCCCGTACCTAACACGGGGGAAAAACTGTTTTTT	CASSLSPVPNTGEKLFF	.	TRBJ1-4	.	TRBV28
TGTGCCAGCAGTAAAGGGACTAGCGGGAGCACAGATACGCAGTATTTT	CASSKGTSGSTDTQYF	once	TRBJ2-3	TRBD2	TRBV6-6
TGCAGTGCCAGCGACAGGGGAGCTTTCTTT	CSASDRGAFF	.	TRBJ1-1	TRBD1	TRBV20-1
TGTGCCAGCAGCATACAAGCGGGAACCCGCACAGATACGCAGTATTTT	CASSIQAGTRTDTQYF	.	TRBJ2-3	TRBD2	TRBV11-2
TGTGCCAGCAGTACCCGGACAGGGGGGAATGAAAAACTGTTTTTT	CASSTRTGGNEKLFF	.	TRBJ1-4	TRBD1	TRBV27
TGTGCCAGCTCCCCGGGGACTGGAAACACCATATATTTT	CASSPGTGNTIYF	once	TRBJ1-3	.	TRBV18
TGTGCCAGCAGTGAAGAAGGGACGGGGAACACTGAAGCTTTCTTT	CASSEEGTGNTEAFF	.	TRBJ1-1	.	TRBV2
TGCGCCAGCAGCTTAGGCGCACAAAGACTCACAGATACGCAGTATTTT	CASSLGAQRLTDTQYF	.	TRBJ2-3	.	TRBV5-1
TGTGCCAGCAGTTTACGCCAACCTGCCGAGCAGTACTTC	CASSLRQPAEQYF	.	TRBJ2-7	.	TRBV28
TGCAGTGCTAGGCAAGACACTGAAGCTTTCTTT	CSARQDTEAFF	.	TRBJ1-1	.	TRBV20-1
TGTGCCAGTAGTCTTAGCCGAGTGCTTAAAGAGACCCAGTACTTC	CASSLSRVLKETQYF	.	TRBJ2-5	.	TRBV19
TGCAGCGTTGAAGAACGACAGGGTGGAAGCAATCAGCCCCAGCATTTT	CSVEERQGGSNQPQHF	.	TRBJ1-5	TRBD1	TRBV29-1
TGTGCCTGGAGTTATTCAGGGGGAGGGAGAAATGAGCAGTTCTTC	CAWSYSGGGRNEQFF	.	TRBJ2-1	.	TRBV30
TGTGCCTGGAGTCCTCAAGGAGGGCGGACCTACGAGCAGTACTTC	CAWSPQGGRTYEQYF	.	TRBJ2-7	.	TRBV30
TGTGCCACCAAGGCAGGCCGACGCACAGATACGCAGTATTTT	CATKAGRRTDTQYF	.	TRBJ2-3	.	TRBV6-1